Listed here are 11 T cell receptor beta chains from one sample, sequenced in a study of OX40 agonist ivuxolimab in advanced cancers. Only in-frame clones appear in the TCRdb table, and some are missing; sequencing was by immunoSEQ multiplex PCR. The sample lists more than 50,000 clones; roughly 93% were seen once. The sequenced sample was CD4+ or CD8+ T cells sorted from blood, obtained in a trial of the OX40 agonist ivuxolimab. The receptors shown here come from an adult with an advanced solid tumor such as melanoma, head and neck, liver or kidney cancer.

The V call is TRBV5-6, the J call TRBJ2-7, with D unresolved. The germline CDR1 and CDR2 sequences are SGHDT and YYEEEE. The CDR3 contains 13 residues. V shed 1 base and J shed 1 base, with 6 bases lying between them. This CDR3 reads CASSLPQSYEQYF. CDR3 coding DNA: TGTGCCAGCAGCTTGCCCCAGTCCTACGAGCAGTACTTC.

The genes are TRBV2 and TRBJ2-3; D is unresolved. CDR1 is SNHLY and CDR2 is FYNNEI in the germline V gene. The CDR3 spans 13 residues. The ends were cut back, 7 bases at V and 4 bases at J, with 12 bases in the middle. CDR3 in DNA: TGTGCCAGCAAAGGATCTAGGGCAGATACGCAGTATTTT. This gives the protein CASKGSRADTQYF.

V and J are TRBV7-3 and TRBJ1-1; D not certain. Germline values: CDR1 SGHTA, CDR2 FQGTGA. The germline V and J ends were trimmed by 4 bases and 0 bases, with 18 bases remaining between them. The CDR3 is 17 amino acids. The CDR3 bases are TGTGCCAGCAGCTACGGGCTGGTCCAATTAGTGAACACTGAAGCTTTCTTT. It specifies CASSYGLVQLVNTEAFF.

The chain links TRBV11-2 to TRBJ1-1; maybe TRBD1 (5 bases). Trimming took 0 bases from V and 5 from J, leaving 13 bases between them. The CDR3 covers 15 residues. CDR1 and CDR2 from the germline V gene are SGHAT and FQNNGV. In DNA form, the CDR3 reads TGTGCCAGCAGCTTAGATGCTCTGGGGCGAACTGAAGCTTTCTTT. This translates into CASSLDALGRTEAFF.

This clone was observed once. The CDR3 region is CASSLSESLAKNIQYF. Written as DNA, the CDR3 is TGCGCCAGCAGCTTGTCTGAGAGTCTAGCCAAAAACATTCAGTACTTC. The V gene is TRBV5-1, the J gene TRBJ2-4; D is unclear. CDR1 SGHRS and CDR2 YFSETQ come from the germline V gene. Trimming left V 1 base short and J 0 bases short, with 11 bases between. The CDR3 consists of 16 residues.

V is TRBV14 and J is TRBJ2-3, with 7 bases that match TRBD1. The CDR3 sequence is 15 residues long. Trimming removed 2 bases from V and 4 bases from J; junction bases left unmatched: 6. Germline CDR1 and CDR2: SGHDN and FVKESK. This chain's CDR3 is CASSQWARGSDTQYF. The CDR3 nucleotides are TGTGCCAGCAGCCAATGGGCCAGGGGGTCAGATACGCAGTATTTT.

The gene calls are TRBV29-1 and TRBJ2-1; D not certain. The V end lost 3 bases, the J end lost 4 bases, and 10 bases lay between the germline ends. CDR3 length equals 13 residues. Germline CDR1 reads SQVTM; CDR2 reads ANQGSEA. The CDR3 sequence: CSVDFGAYNEQFF. The CDR3 nucleotides are TGCAGCGTTGACTTTGGCGCTTACAATGAGCAGTTCTTC.

There are a few counts of this clone. The chain joins TRBV19 to TRBJ2-7; 15 positions match TRBD2. Trimming at V came to 4 bases and at J to 4 bases, leaving 5 bases not matched to a gene. The CDR3 loop spans 16 amino acids. Germline CDR1 is LNHDA and CDR2 is SQIVND (reference sequence). This chain's CDR3 is CASSTGLAGGRYEQYF. DNA for the CDR3: TGTGCCAGTAGTACAGGACTAGCGGGAGGGCGTTACGAGCAGTACTTC.

The rearrangement joins TRBV5-6 to TRBJ2-7; D gene ambiguous. From germline, CDR1 is SGHDT and CDR2 YYEEEE. The CDR3 covers 15 residues. The V gene lost 0 bases and the J gene lost 0 bases, with 10 bases spanning the gap. The CDR3 is CASSLAPLSSYEQYF. DNA for the CDR3: TGTGCCAGCAGCTTGGCCCCCTTAAGCTCCTACGAGCAGTACTTC.

The chain carries TRBV9 and TRBJ1-2; possibly TRBD1 for D (6 bases). The germline gives CDR1 SGDLS, CDR2 YYNGEE. The CDR3 runs 13 residues. The germline V and J ends were trimmed by 0 bases and 4 bases, with 7 bases remaining between them. CDR3 amino acids: CASSVGTAYGYTF. CDR3 DNA sequence: TGTGCCAGCAGCGTAGGGACAGCCTATGGCTACACCTTC.

CDR3 loop: CASSLAVPLGDNEQFF. CDR3 sequence (DNA): TGTGCCAGCAGCTTAGCGGTTCCACTAGGGGACAATGAGCAGTTCTTC. The V gene is TRBV7-9, the J gene TRBJ2-1; the D gene could be TRBD1 or TRBD2 (5 bases each). Germline V gene data show CDR1 as SEHNR and CDR2 as FQNEAQ (reference sequence). Deletions cut 0 bases from V and 5 bases from J, with 14 bases between. The length of the CDR3 is 16 residues. Combining the CDR3 with reference TRBV7-9 and TRBJ2-1 gives the whole variable domain DTGVSQNPRHKITKRGQNVTFRCDPISEHNRLYWYRQTLGQGPEFLTYFQNEAQLEKSRLLSDRFSAERPKGSFSTLEIQRTEQGDSAMYLCASSLAVPLGDNEQFFGPGTRLTVL.